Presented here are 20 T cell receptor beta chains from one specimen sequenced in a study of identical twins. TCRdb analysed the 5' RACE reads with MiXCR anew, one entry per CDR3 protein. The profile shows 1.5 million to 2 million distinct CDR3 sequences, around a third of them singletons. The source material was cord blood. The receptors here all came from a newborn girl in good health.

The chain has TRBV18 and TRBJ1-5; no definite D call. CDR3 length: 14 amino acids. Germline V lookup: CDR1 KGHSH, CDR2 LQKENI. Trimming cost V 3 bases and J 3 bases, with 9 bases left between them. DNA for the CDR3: TGTGCCAGCTCACCGACGGTGGTCAATCAGCCCCAGCATTTT. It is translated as CASSPTVVNQPQHF.

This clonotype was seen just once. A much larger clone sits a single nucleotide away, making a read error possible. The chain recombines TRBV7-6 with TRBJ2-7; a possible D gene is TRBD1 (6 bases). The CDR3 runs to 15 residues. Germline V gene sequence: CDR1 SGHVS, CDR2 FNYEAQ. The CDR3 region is CAGSLAPTGTYEQYF. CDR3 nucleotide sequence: TGTGCCGGCAGCTTAGCCCCGACAGGAACCTACGAGCAGTACTTC.

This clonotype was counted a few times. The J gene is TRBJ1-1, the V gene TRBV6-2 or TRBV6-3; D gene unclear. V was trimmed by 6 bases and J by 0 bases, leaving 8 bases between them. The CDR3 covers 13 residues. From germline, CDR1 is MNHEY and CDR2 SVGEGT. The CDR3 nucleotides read TGTGCCAGCAGGCAATCATTGAACACTGAAGCTTTCTTT. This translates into CASRQSLNTEAFF.

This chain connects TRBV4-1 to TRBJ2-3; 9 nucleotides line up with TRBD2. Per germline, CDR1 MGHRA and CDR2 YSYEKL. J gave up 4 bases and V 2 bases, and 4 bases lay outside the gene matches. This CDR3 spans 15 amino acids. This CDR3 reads CASSQLAGMADTQYF. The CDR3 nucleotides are TGCGCCAGCAGCCAACTAGCGGGGATGGCAGATACGCAGTATTTT.

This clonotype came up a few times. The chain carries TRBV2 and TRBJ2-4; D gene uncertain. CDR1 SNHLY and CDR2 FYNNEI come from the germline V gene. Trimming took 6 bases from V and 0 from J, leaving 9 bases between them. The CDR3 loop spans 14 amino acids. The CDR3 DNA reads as TGTGCCAGCAGCGGATCCCTAGCCAAAAACATTCAGTACTTC. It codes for CASSGSLAKNIQYF. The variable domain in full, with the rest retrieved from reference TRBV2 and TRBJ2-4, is EPEVTQTPSHQVTQMGQEVILRCVPISNHLYFYWYRQILGQKVEFLVSFYNNEISEKSEIFDDQFSVERPDGSNFTLKIRSTKLEDSAMYFCASSGSLAKNIQYFGAGTRLSVL.

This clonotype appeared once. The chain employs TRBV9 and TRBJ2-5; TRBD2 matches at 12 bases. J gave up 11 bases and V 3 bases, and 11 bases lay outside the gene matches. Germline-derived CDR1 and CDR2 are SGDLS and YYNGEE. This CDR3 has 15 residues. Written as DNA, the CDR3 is TGTGCCAGCAGCGGAGGACTAGCGGGATTCAATGAGCAGTACTTC. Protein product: CASSGGLAGFNEQYF.

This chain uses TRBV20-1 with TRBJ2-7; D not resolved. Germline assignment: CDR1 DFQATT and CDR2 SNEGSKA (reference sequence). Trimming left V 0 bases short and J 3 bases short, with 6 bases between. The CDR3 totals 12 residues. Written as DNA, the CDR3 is TGCAGTGCTAGAGAGGGGTTCTACGAGCAGTACTTC. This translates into CSAREGFYEQYF.

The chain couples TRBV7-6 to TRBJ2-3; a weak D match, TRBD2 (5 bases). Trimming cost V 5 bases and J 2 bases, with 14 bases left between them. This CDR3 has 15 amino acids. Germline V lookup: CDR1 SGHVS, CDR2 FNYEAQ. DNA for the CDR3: TGTGCCAGCAGCCCGGGGTTCCCCCTCACAGATACGCAGTATTTT. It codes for CASSPGFPLTDTQYF.

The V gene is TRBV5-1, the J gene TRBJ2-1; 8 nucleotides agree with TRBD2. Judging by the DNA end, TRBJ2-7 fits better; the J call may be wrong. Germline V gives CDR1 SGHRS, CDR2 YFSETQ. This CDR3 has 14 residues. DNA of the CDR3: TGCGCCAGCTCATCGCCCGGGGGGGACAATGAGCAGTACTTC. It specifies CASSSPGGDNEQYF.

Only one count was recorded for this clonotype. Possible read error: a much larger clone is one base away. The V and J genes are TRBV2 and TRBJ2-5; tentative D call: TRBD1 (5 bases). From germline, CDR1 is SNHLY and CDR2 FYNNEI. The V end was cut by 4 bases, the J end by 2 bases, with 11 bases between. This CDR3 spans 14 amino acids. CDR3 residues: CASSGGSLQETQYF. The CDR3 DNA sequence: TGTGCCAGCAGTGGGGGCAGCCTACAAGAGACCCAGTACTTC. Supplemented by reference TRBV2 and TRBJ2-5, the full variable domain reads EPEVTQTPSHQVTQMGQEVILRCVPISNHLYFYWYRQILGQKVEFLVSFYNNEISEKSEIFDDQFSVERPDGSNFTLKIRSTKLEDSAMYFCASSGGSLQETQYFGPGTRLLVL.

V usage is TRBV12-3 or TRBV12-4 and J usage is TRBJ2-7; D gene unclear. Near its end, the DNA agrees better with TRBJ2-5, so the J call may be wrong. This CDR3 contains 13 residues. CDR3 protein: CASSPNLGETQYF. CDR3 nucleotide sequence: TGTGCCAGCAGTCCGAACTTAGGGGAGACCCAGTACTTC.

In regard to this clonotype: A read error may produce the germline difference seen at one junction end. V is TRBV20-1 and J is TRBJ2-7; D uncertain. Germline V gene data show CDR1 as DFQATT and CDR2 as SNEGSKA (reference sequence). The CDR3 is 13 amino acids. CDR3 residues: CSAGDRAPYEQYF. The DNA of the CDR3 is TGCAGTGCTGGAGATCGGGCTCCCTACGAGCAGTACTTC.

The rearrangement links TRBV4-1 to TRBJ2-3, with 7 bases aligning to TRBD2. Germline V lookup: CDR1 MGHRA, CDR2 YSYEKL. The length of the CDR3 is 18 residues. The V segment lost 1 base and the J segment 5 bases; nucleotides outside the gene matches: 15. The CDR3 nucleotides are TGCGCCAGCAGCCAAGGCTGGCCTCGCGGGAGAGGGAGAGATACGCAGTATTTT. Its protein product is CASSQGWPRGRGRDTQYF.

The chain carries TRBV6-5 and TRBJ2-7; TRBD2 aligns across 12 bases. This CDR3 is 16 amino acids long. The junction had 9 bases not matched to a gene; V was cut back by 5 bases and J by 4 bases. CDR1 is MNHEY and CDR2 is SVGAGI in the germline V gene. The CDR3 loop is CASSNFTSGGSYEQYF. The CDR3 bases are TGTGCCAGCAGTAATTTCACTAGCGGGGGGAGTTACGAGCAGTACTTC.

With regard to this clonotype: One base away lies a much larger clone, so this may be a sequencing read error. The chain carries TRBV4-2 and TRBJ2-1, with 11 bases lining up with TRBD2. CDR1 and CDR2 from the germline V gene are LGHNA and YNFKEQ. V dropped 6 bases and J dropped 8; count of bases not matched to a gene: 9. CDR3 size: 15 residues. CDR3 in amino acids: CASSVTSGSMDEQFF. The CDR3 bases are TGTGCCAGCAGTGTAACTAGCGGGAGTATGGATGAGCAGTTCTTC.

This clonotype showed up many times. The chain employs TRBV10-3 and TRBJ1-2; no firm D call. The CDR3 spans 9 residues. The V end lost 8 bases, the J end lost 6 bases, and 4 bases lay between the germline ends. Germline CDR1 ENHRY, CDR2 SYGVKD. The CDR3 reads CAIGNGYTF. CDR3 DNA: TGTGCCATCGGCAATGGCTACACCTTC.

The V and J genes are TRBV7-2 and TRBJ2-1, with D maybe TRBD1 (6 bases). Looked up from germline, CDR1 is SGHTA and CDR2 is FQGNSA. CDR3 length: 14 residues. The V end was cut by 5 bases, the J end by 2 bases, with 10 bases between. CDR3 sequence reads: CASSPYRAYNEQFF. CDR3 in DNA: TGTGCCAGCAGCCCCTACAGGGCCTACAATGAGCAGTTCTTC.

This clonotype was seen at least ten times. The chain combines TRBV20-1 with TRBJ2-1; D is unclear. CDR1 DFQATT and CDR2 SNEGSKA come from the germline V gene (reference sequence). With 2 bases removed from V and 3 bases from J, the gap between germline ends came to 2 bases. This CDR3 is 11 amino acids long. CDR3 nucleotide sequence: TGCAGTGCTAGACACTACAATGAGCAGTTCTTC. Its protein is CSARHYNEQFF.

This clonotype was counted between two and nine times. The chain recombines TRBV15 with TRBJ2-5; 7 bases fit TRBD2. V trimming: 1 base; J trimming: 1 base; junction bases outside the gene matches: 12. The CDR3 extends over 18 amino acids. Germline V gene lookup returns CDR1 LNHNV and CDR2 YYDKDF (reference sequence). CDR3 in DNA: TGTGCCACCAGCAGAGTTCTCTGGCGGGAGAGCCTCCAAGAGACCCAGTACTTC. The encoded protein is CATSRVLWRESLQETQYF.

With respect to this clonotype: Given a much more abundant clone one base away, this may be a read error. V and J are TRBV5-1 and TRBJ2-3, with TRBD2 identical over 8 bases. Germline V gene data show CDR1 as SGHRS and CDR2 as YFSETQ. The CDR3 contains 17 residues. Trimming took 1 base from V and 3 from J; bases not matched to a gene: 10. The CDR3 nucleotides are TGCGCCAGCAGCTTGACTGCGGGGGGCGCTAGAACAGATACGCAGTATTTT. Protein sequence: CASSLTAGGARTDTQYF.